This T cell receptor (beta chain) was captured in a study of OX40 agonist ivuxolimab in advanced cancers. Clones were sequenced by immunoSEQ multiplex PCR, and TCRdb holds only the in-frame ones, with some missing. The sample includes over 35,000 clones, about 70% of them seen just once. The table lists this clone with a few counts. CDR1 and CDR2 from the germline V gene are MGHDK and SYGVNS. The CDR3 extends over 14 amino acids. Trimming removed 2 bases at V and 8 bases at J, with 15 bases between. The V and J genes are TRBV25-1 and TRBJ1-2; D gene uncertain. This receptor was taken from an adult with an advanced solid tumor such as melanoma, head and neck, liver or kidney cancer. Sequenced material: CD4+ or CD8+ T cells sorted from blood, taken in a trial of the OX40 agonist ivuxolimab. The CDR3 region is CASSEPHDGRGYTF. The DNA for the CDR3 is TGTGCCAGCAGTGAACCCCACGACGGGAGAGGCTACACCTTC.